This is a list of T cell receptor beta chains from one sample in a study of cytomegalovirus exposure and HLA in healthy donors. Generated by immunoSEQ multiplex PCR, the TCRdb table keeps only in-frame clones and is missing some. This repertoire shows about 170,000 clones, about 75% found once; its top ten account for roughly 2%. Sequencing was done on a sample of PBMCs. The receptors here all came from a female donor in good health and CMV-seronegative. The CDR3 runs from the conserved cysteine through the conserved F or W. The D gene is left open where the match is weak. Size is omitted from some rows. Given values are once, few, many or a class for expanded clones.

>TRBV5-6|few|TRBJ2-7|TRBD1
TGTGCCAGCAGCAGGGGGACAGGAGAGCAGTACTTC
CASSRGTGEQYF
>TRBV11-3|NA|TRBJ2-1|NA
TGTGCCAGCAGCTTCTCTAGCGAGTACAATGAGCAGTTCTTC
CASSFSSEYNEQFF
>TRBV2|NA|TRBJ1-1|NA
TGTGCCAGCAGTTCATACAGAGCGAACACTGAAGCTTTCTTT
CASSSYRANTEAFF
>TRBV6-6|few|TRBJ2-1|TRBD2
TGTGCCAGCAGCAGAACTAGCGCTTCCTACAATGAGCAGTTCTTC
CASSRTSASYNEQFF
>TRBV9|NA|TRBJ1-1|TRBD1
TGTGCCAGCAGCGATAGGACAGGGGGCGCGTCTGAAGCTTTCTTT
CASSDRTGGASEAFF
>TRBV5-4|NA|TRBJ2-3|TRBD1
TGTGCCAGCAGCACGGGGGACAGGGACACAGATACGCAGTATTTT
CASSTGDRDTDTQYF
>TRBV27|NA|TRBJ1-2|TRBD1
TGTGCCAGCAGTCTCCAGGGGGAAGGGTATGGCTACACCTTC
CASSLQGEGYGYTF
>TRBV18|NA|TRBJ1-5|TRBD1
TGTGCCAGCTCACCCGATCGGACAGGGGGCGGACAGCCCCAGCATTTT
CASSPDRTGGGQPQHF
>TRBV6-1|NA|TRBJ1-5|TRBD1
TGTGCCAGCAGTCGGGACAGGGTCGGCAATCAGCCCCAGCATTTT
CASSRDRVGNQPQHF
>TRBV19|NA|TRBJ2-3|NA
TGTGCCAGCCGAGGTGACCCACGGCCCACAGATACGCAGTATTTT
CASRGDPRPTDTQYF
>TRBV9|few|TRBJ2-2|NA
TGTGCCAGCAGCACCACTAGTTACCTCGCCGGGGAGCTGTTTTTT
CASSTTSYLAGELFF
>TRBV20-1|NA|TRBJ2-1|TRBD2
TGCAGTGCCCGACCGGGACTAGACCTGTTCTTC
CSARPGLDLFF
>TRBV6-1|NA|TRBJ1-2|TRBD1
TGTGCCAGCAGAAGGACAGGCCAGGGCTATGGCTACACCTTC
CASRRTGQGYGYTF
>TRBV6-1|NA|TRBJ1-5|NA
TGTGCCAGCAGTGAGGCGGGGGAAGGGCATTTT
CASSEAGEGHF
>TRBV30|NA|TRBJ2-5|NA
TGTGCCTCCCTACAATCCCTTACAGGTCCCCTGGGGACCCAGTACTTC
CASLQSLTGPLGTQYF
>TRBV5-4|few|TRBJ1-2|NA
TGTGCCAGCAGCTTGGACGAAGGAGTAGGTGGCTACACCTTC
CASSLDEGVGGYTF
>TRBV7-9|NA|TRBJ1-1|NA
TGTGCCAGCAGCTGGGGAGGGGATAGGGGAGCTTTCTTT
CASSWGGDRGAFF
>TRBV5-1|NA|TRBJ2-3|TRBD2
TGCGCCAGCAGCTCTTTAGCGGGGGCAAGCACAGATACGCAGTATTTT
CASSSLAGASTDTQYF
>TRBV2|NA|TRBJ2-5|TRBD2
TGTGCCAGCAGTTCCACACCCGGGACTAGCGGGGGGATTCAGGAGACCCAGTACTTC
CASSSTPGTSGGIQETQYF
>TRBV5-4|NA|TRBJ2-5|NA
TGTGCCAGCAGCGCCCCGGACAAGCCGTACCAAGAGACCCAGTACTTC
CASSAPDKPYQETQYF
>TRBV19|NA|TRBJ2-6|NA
TGTGCCAGCAGGGGTGGGGCCAACGTCCTGACTTTC
CASRGGANVLTF
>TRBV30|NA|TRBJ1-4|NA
TGTGCCTGGAGCCCCCTCCGGGGGGCCGGTGAAAAACTGTTTTTT
CAWSPLRGAGEKLFF
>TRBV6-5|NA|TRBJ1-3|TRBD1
TGTGCCAGCAGTTACGACAGGGATAGGGCTGGAAACACCATATATTTT
CASSYDRDRAGNTIYF
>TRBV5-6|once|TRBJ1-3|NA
TGTGCCACTACACAGGGTTCTGGAAACACCATATATTTT
CATTQGSGNTIYF
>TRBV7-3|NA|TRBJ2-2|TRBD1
TGTGCCAGCAGCTTGGGACAGGGGACCGGGGAGCTGTTTTTT
CASSLGQGTGELFF
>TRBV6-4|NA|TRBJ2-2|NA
TGTGCCAGCAGTGAGTCTGTAGCAGTCACCGGGGAGCTGTTTTTT
CASSESVAVTGELFF
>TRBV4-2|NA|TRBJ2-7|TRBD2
TGTGCCAGCAGCCAAAGGAGCGGGGGGCCCTACGAGCAGTACTTC
CASSQRSGGPYEQYF
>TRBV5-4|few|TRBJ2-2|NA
TGTGCCAGCAGCCCTGCAGTAACGAACACCGGGGAGCTGTTTTTT
CASSPAVTNTGELFF
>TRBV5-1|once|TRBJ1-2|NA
TGCGCCAGCAGCTCCGACACAGGAAGGGCGGGAGGCTACACCTTC
CASSSDTGRAGGYTF
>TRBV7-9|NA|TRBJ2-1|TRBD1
TGTGCCAGCAGCTTATCTACGGGACAGCCCTACAATGAGCAGTTCTTC
CASSLSTGQPYNEQFF
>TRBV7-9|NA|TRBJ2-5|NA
TGTGCCAGCAGCGGCAGGGGCGGGGGAGAGACCCAGTACTTC
CASSGRGGGETQYF
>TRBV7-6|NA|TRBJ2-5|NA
TGTGCCAGCAGCCAACGTGGGCAGGGATACCAAGAGACCCAGTACTTC
CASSQRGQGYQETQYF
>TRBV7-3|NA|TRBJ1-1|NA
TGTGCCAGCAGCCCCGCCGCGGGATTGCCTGAAGCTTTCTTT
CASSPAAGLPEAFF
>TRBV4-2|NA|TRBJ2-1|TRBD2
TGTGCCAGCAGCCAAGACCGTAGCGGGAGCTCCTACAATGAGCAGTTCTTC
CASSQDRSGSSYNEQFF
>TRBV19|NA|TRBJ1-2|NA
TGTGCCAGTAGTATTCTCCAGGGGACCTATGGCTACACCTTC
CASSILQGTYGYTF
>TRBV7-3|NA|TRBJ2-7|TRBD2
TGTGCCAGCAGCCTTCAAGCGGGAGGGGCCTACGAGCAGTACTTC
CASSLQAGGAYEQYF
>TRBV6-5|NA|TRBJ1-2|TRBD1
TGTGCCAGCAAGGGACAGGGCAACGATTTCTATGGCTACACCTTC
CASKGQGNDFYGYTF
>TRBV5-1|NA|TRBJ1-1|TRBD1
TGCGCCAGCAGCCCGGGGACAGCTACTGTAAACACTGAAGCTTTCTTT
CASSPGTATVNTEAFF
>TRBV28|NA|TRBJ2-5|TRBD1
TGTGCCAGCAGCGAAGGACAGGGGGTTATTAGAGAGACCCAGTACTTC
CASSEGQGVIRETQYF
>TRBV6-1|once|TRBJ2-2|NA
TGTGCCAGCAGTAGCCAGGTTAACACCGGGGAGCTGTTTTTT
CASSSQVNTGELFF
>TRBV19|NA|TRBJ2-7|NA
TGTGCCAGTAGTATAGCCAGGGTGACCTACGAGCAGTACTTC
CASSIARVTYEQYF
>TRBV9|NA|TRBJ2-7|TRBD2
TGTGCCAGCAGCGTCCGGACTAGTGAAGTCTACGAGCAGTACTTC
CASSVRTSEVYEQYF